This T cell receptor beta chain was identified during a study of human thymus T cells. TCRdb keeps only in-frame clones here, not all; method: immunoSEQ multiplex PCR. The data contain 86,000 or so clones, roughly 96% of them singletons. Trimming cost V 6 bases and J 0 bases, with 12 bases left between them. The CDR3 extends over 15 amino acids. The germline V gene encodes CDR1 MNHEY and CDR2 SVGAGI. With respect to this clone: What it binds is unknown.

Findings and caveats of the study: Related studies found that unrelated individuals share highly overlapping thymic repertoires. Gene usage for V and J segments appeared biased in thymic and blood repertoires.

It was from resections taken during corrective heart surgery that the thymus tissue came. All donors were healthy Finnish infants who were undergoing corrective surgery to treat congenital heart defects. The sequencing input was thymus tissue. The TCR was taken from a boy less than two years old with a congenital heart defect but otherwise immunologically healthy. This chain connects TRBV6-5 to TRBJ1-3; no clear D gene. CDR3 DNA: TGTGCCAGCAGGGAAAGGAGCCCCTCTGGAAACACCATATATTTT. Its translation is CASRERSPSGNTIYF.